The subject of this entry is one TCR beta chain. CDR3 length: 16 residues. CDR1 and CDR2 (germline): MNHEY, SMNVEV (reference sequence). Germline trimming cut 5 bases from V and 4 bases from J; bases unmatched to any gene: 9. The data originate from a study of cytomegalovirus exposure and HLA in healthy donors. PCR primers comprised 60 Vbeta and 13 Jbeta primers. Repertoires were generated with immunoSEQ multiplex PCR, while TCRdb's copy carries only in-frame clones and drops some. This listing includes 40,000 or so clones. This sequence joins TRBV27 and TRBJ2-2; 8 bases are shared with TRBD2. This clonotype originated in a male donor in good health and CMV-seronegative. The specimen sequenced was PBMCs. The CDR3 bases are TGTGCCAGCAGTCCCCTTCTAGCGGGTAGCACCGGGGAGCTGTTTTTT. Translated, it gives CASSPLLAGSTGELFF.